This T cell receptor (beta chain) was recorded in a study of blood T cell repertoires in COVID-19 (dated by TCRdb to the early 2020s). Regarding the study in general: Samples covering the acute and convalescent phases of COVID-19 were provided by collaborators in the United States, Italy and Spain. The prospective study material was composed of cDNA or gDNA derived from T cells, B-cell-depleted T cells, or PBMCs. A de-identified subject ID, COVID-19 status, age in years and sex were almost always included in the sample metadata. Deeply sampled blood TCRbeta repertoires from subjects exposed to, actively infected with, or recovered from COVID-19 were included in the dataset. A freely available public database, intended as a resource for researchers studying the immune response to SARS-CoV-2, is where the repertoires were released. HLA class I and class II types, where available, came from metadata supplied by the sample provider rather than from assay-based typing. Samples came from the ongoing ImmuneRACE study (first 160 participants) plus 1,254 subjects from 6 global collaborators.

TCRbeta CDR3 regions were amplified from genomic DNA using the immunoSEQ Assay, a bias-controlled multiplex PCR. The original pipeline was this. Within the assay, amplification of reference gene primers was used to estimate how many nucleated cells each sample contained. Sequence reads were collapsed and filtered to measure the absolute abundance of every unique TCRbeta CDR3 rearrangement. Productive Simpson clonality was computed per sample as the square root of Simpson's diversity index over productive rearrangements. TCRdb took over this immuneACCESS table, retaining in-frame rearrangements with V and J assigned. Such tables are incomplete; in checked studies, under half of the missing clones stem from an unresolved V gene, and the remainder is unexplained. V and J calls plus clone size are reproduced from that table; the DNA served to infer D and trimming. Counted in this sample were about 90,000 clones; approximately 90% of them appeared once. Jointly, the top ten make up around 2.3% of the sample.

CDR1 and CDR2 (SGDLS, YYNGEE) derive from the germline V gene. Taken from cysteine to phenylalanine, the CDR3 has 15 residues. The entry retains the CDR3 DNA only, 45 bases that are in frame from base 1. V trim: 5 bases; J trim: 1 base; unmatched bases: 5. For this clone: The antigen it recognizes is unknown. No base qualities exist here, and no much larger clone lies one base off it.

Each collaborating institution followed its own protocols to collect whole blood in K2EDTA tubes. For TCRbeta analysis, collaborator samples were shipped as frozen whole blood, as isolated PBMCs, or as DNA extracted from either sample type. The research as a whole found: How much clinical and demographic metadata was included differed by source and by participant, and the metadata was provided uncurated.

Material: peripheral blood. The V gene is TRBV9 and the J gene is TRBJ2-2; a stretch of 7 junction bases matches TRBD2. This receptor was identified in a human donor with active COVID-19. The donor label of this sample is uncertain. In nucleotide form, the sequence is TGTGCCAGCAGGCAGGGCGGGGGGAACACCGGGGAGCTGTTTTTT. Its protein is CASRQGGGNTGELFF.